The 32 T cell receptor beta chains below all came from one sample that was sequenced in a study of blood T cells in healthy people across ages. A second 7 to 11 cycle PCR used barcoded and J-beta primers. TCRdb recomputed calls from the 5' RACE reads with MiXCR, one row per CDR3 protein. This table holds under 1,000,000 distinct CDR3 sequences, around 34% found once. The sample comprised blood. The source is a man between 18 and 35 years old in good health.

The chain has TRBV6-5 and TRBJ2-7, with 7 bases aligning to TRBD1. Germline V gene lookup returns CDR1 MNHEY and CDR2 SVGAGI. Germline trimming cut 6 bases from V and 7 bases from J; bases unmatched to any gene: 15. The CDR3 extends over 15 amino acids. DNA for the CDR3: TGTGCCAGCAGGCCTGACAGGGAAAGGTGGAATGAGCAGTACTTC. Its translation is CASRPDRERWNEQYF.

Many counts were recorded for this clonotype. V gene TRBV11-2 combines with J gene TRBJ2-5; a possible D gene is TRBD2 (6 bases). Germline lookup yields CDR1 SGHAT and CDR2 FQNNGV. Trimming removed 6 bases from V and 5 bases from J, with 13 bases in between. This CDR3 has 13 residues. For the CDR3, the DNA is TGTGCCAGCAGAATAACCGCGGGGGAGACCCAGTACTTC. Its protein product is CASRITAGETQYF.

This clonotype was detected only a few times. This rearrangement joins TRBV18 to TRBJ1-4; D is unclear. The V gene's germline CDR1 is KGHSH and CDR2 LQKENI. The CDR3 loop spans 13 amino acids. Trimming stripped 3 bases from V and 8 bases from J, with 10 bases between. The CDR3 DNA reads as TGTGCCAGCTCACCGACATGGGAAGAAAAACTGTTTTTT. It encodes CASSPTWEEKLFF.

This chain connects TRBV12-5 to TRBJ2-1; TRBD1 is a possible D gene (6 bases). Trimming removed 9 bases at V and 9 bases at J, with 18 bases between. This CDR3 spans 13 amino acids. Germline lookup yields CDR1 LGHNT and CDR2 FRNRAP. Here the CDR3 DNA reads TGTGCTAGGGGTCCGAGCGAGGACAGTGAGCAGTTCTTC. This encodes CARGPSEDSEQFF.

J is TRBJ2-7 and V is TRBV20-1; maybe TRBD2 (7 bases). The germline CDR1 and CDR2 sequences are DFQATT and SNEGSKA (reference sequence). The CDR3 loop spans 14 amino acids. The ends were cut back, 3 bases at V and 3 bases at J, with 15 bases in the middle. The CDR3 spells CSARRGGADYEQYF. In DNA, the CDR3 is TGCAGTGCTAGGAGAGGGGGGGCGGACTACGAGCAGTACTTC.

The table lists this clonotype with a count of one. Being one base from a much bigger clone, this may be a read error. The chain combines TRBV12-3 or TRBV12-4 with TRBJ1-4; D unclear. This CDR3 has 12 amino acids. DNA for the CDR3: TGTGCCGGCAGTTTGAACGGAGAAAAACTGTTTTTT. It encodes CAGSLNGEKLFF.

J is TRBJ2-1 and V is TRBV11-2; a weak D match, TRBD1 (6 bases). Looked up from germline, CDR1 is SGHAT and CDR2 is FQNNGV. The CDR3 contains 18 residues. Between the trimmed V and J ends, which lost 1 base and 8 bases, there was a span of 24 bases. The CDR3 coding sequence is TGTGCCAGCAGCTTAGTGGGGTATGGGACACCCTCGTCGGATGAGCAGTTCTTC. Its protein product is CASSLVGYGTPSSDEQFF.

This chain links TRBV10-3 with TRBJ2-3, with a tentative D call TRBD2 (6 bases). With 6 bases removed from V and 1 base from J, the gap between germline ends came to 14 bases. Germline V CDR1 and CDR2: ENHRY, SYGVKD. The CDR3 has 15 amino acids. The CDR3 protein is CAISRIGGGTDTQYF. The CDR3 DNA follows: TGTGCCATCAGCCGGATCGGGGGAGGCACAGATACGCAGTATTTT.

The chain employs TRBV6-2 or TRBV6-3 and TRBJ1-4; D might be TRBD1 (5 bases). Germline CDR1 and CDR2: MNHEY and SVGEGT. V lost 9 bases and J 13 bases, leaving 15 bases between the germline ends. CDR3 length equals 11 residues. CDR3: CASRDRLGLFF. In nucleotides, the CDR3 is TGTGCCAGTCGGGACCGTCTTGGACTGTTTTTT.

The sample holds many counts of this clonotype. The V call is TRBV4-3, the J call TRBJ2-3, with D possibly being TRBD1 (6 bases). Trimming took 5 bases from V and 0 from J, leaving 15 bases between them. CDR1 and CDR2 (germline): LGHNA, YSLEER. The CDR3 loop spans 16 amino acids. Written as DNA, the CDR3 is TGCGCCAGCAGCTTACTCCAGGGGATGAGCACAGATACGCAGTATTTT. Its protein product is CASSLLQGMSTDTQYF.

This clonotype was counted between two and nine times. The genes are TRBV18 and TRBJ1-2, with 8 bases that match TRBD1. The germline V gene has CDR1 KGHSH and CDR2 LQKENI. The ends lost 3 bases at V and 2 bases at J; junction bases unmatched: 14. CDR3 length: 18 residues. The DNA of the CDR3 is TGTGCCAGCTCACCCCCGGACAGGGCAAATCCGTTCAACTATGGCTACACCTTC. It codes for CASSPPDRANPFNYGYTF.

The chain uses TRBV10-3 and TRBJ1-2, with 7 bases fitting TRBD1. The CDR3 has 14 residues. Trimming removed 3 bases from V and 4 bases from J; junction bases left unmatched: 5. The germline gives CDR1 ENHRY, CDR2 SYGVKD. The CDR3 loop reads CAISDGQAFYGYTF. CDR3 nucleotides: TGTGCCATCAGTGATGGACAGGCCTTCTATGGCTACACCTTC.

V is TRBV20-1 and J is TRBJ2-3; TRBD1 matches at 9 bases. The CDR3 totals 19 residues. Germline V gene lookup returns CDR1 DFQATT and CDR2 SNEGSKA (reference sequence). Trimming at V came to 5 bases and at J to 3 bases, leaving 21 bases not matched to a gene. This chain's CDR3 is CSAGGRDRVPRRSTDTQYF. For the CDR3, the DNA is TGCAGTGCTGGGGGGCGGGACAGGGTCCCACGGCGTAGTACAGATACGCAGTATTTT.

This chain links TRBV12-3 or TRBV12-4 with TRBJ2-1; TRBD2 is a possible D gene (5 bases). The J call may be in error: the DNA end matches TRBJ2-7 better. This CDR3 comprises 15 residues. The CDR3 sequence: CASSSPRVFHNEQYF. As DNA, the CDR3 is TGTGCCAGCAGCTCCCCGCGGGTGTTCCACAATGAGCAGTACTTC.

A note on this clonotype: A much more abundant neighbour one base away suggests this may be a read error. V usage is TRBV7-2 and J usage is TRBJ1-1, with D tentatively TRBD1 (6 bases). Looked up from germline, CDR1 is SGHTA and CDR2 is FQGNSA. The CDR3 length is 13 residues. CDR3 region: CAGSWTANTEAFF. The CDR3 DNA follows: TGTGCCGGCAGCTGGACAGCAAACACTGAAGCTTTCTTT.

This clonotype appeared a few times. This sequence joins TRBV9 and TRBJ2-3; 8 nucleotides line up with TRBD2. The CDR3 sequence is 13 residues long. With 10 bases clipped from V and 1 base from J, the junction kept 5 bases outside the gene matches. The germline gives CDR1 SGDLS, CDR2 YYNGEE. The CDR3 is CAPGREGTDTQYF. The DNA for the CDR3 is TGTGCCCCCGGGAGGGAGGGCACAGATACGCAGTATTTT. The variable domain in full, completed from reference TRBV9 and TRBJ2-3, reads DSGVTQTPKHLITATGQRVTLRCSPRSGDLSVYWYQQSLDQGLQFLIQYYNGEERAKGNILERFSAQQFPDLHSELNLSSLELGDSALYFCAPGREGTDTQYFGPGTRLTVL.

The CDR3 coding sequence is TGTGCCAGCAGCTTTGGGACAGCCGATGAGCAGTTCTTC. It is translated as CASSFGTADEQFF. The rearrangement uses TRBV5-6 and TRBJ2-1; 7 bases align to TRBD1. The V and J ends lost 2 bases and 8 bases, in that order; junction bases with no gene match: 4. CDR1 and CDR2 from the germline V gene are SGHDT and YYEEEE. The CDR3 totals 13 residues.

This clonotype was seen ten or more times. The chain combines TRBV20-1 with TRBJ1-5, with D possibly TRBD1 on 6 matching bases. The germline V gene has CDR1 DFQATT and CDR2 SNEGSKA (reference sequence). CDR3 size: 12 residues. V gave up 6 bases and J gave up 4 bases, with 10 bases separating them. CDR3 in amino acids: CSATQGNQPQHF. The CDR3 bases are TGCAGTGCAACACAGGGAAATCAGCCCCAGCATTTT.

This clonotype has more than one count but fewer than ten. The gene calls are TRBV20-1 and TRBJ1-1; D is ambiguous. Germline V gene sequence: CDR1 DFQATT, CDR2 SNEGSKA (reference sequence). This CDR3 has 14 amino acids. V was shortened by 0 bases and J by 7 bases, with 15 bases between the two germline ends. Here the CDR3 DNA reads TGCAGTGCTAGAGATCGGGCGCGGCTGGGTGAAGCTTTCTTT. Encoded protein: CSARDRARLGEAFF.

The chain carries TRBV20-1 and TRBJ1-5, with 8 bases fitting TRBD1. The trim removed 6 bases at V and 3 bases at J, leaving 4 bases unmatched. Per the germline V gene, CDR1 is DFQATT and CDR2 is SNEGSKA (reference sequence). There are 13 residues in the CDR3. The CDR3 DNA sequence: TGCAGTGCGCAACAGGGGGTCAATCAGCCCCAGCATTTT. Translating gives CSAQQGVNQPQHF.

This clonotype was found many times. The genes are TRBV6-2 or TRBV6-3 and TRBJ2-1; 8 bases align to TRBD2. The junction had 8 bases not matched to a gene; V was cut back by 6 bases and J by 4 bases. CDR1 and CDR2 (germline): MNHEY, SVGEGT. The length of the CDR3 is 15 residues. CDR3 in amino acids: CASSYGGGSYNEQFF. The CDR3 DNA sequence: TGTGCCAGCAGCTACGGCGGGGGGTCTTACAATGAGCAGTTCTTC.

J is TRBJ1-5 and V is TRBV7-9; tentative D call: TRBD1 (6 bases). The CDR3 is 15 residues long. The germline V and J ends were trimmed by 4 bases and 7 bases, with 17 bases remaining between them. The germline V gene has CDR1 SEHNR and CDR2 FQNEAQ (reference sequence). The CDR3 loop is CASSSILGGPQPQHF. The CDR3 DNA reads TGTGCCAGCAGCTCAATTTTAGGGGGGCCCCAGCCCCAGCATTTT.

This clonotype was observed a few times. The rearrangement uses TRBV7-2 and TRBJ1-2; tentative D call: TRBD1 (5 bases). The CDR3 covers 15 residues. Germline CDR1 is SGHTA and CDR2 is FQGNSA. Trimming cost V 5 bases and J 2 bases, with 15 bases left between them. The CDR3 region is CASSRSVTVNYGYTF. The CDR3 DNA reads TGTGCCAGCAGCCGCTCCGTGACAGTGAACTATGGCTACACCTTC. The full variable domain, completed using reference TRBV7-2 and TRBJ1-2, is GAGVSQSPSNKVTEKGKDVELRCDPISGHTALYWYRQSLGQGLEFLIYFQGNSAPDKSGLPSDRFSAERTGGSVSTLTIQRTQQEDSAVYLCASSRSVTVNYGYTFGSGTRLTVV.

The chain couples TRBV7-9 to TRBJ2-1; D is uncertain. The CDR3 has 16 amino acids. Germline values: CDR1 SEHNR, CDR2 FQNEAQ (reference sequence). V was shortened by 3 bases and J by 0 bases, with 12 bases between the two germline ends. Here the CDR3 DNA reads TGTGCCAGCAGCTTTGGGCACTCCGGCTCCTACAATGAGCAGTTCTTC. Translation gives CASSFGHSGSYNEQFF. Filled out from reference TRBV7-9 and TRBJ2-1, the complete variable domain reads DTGVSQNPRHKITKRGQNVTFRCDPISEHNRLYWYRQTLGQGPEFLTYFQNEAQLEKSRLLSDRFSAERPKGSFSTLEIQRTEQGDSAMYLCASSFGHSGSYNEQFFGPGTRLTVL.

This clonotype came up a few times. The genes are TRBV5-1 and TRBJ1-1; 7 nucleotides line up with TRBD1. CDR3 length equals 15 residues. Germline V CDR1 and CDR2: SGHRS, YFSETQ. J lost 3 bases, V lost 4 bases, and 9 bases had no gene match. In DNA form, the CDR3 reads TGCGCCAGCAGCCTCAAAGACAGGGACGACACTGAAGCTTTCTTT. As protein: CASSLKDRDDTEAFF.

Only one count was recorded for this clonotype. The rearrangement uses TRBV7-2 and TRBJ2-5; D ambiguous. The CDR3 covers 14 residues. V dropped 7 bases and J dropped 4 bases, with 16 bases sitting between them. CDR1 is SGHTA and CDR2 is FQGNSA in the germline V gene. CDR3 DNA: TGTGCCAGCAACCGATACTATGGGCCAGAGACCCAGTACTTC. Translating it yields CASNRYYGPETQYF.

This clonotype was counted ten times or more. This rearrangement joins TRBV20-1 to TRBJ1-2; 9 nucleotides agree with TRBD1. Germline lookup yields CDR1 DFQATT and CDR2 SNEGSKA (reference sequence). The ends lost 6 bases at V and 3 bases at J; junction bases unmatched: 8. CDR3 size: 14 residues. The CDR3 DNA follows: TGCAGTGCCGCCGGGACAGGGAAGGACTATGGCTACACCTTC. It yields the protein CSAAGTGKDYGYTF.

This clonotype has a handful of counts. Since a much larger clone is just one base distant, this may be a read error. V usage is TRBV25-1 and J usage is TRBJ2-5; no definite D call. The V gene lost 2 bases and the J gene lost 11 bases, with 18 bases spanning the gap. This CDR3 is built from 14 residues. Germline V CDR1 and CDR2: MGHDK, SYGVNS. DNA for the CDR3: TGTGCCAGCAGTGAAGTCTCGGATTGGAATGAGCAGTACTTC. Residues: CASSEVSDWNEQYF.

The chain combines TRBV20-1 with TRBJ2-7; 9 positions match TRBD1. The trim removed 0 bases at V and 7 bases at J, leaving 10 bases unmatched. The CDR3 runs 15 residues. The germline V gene has CDR1 DFQATT and CDR2 SNEGSKA (reference sequence). CDR3 residues: CSARDPTGGGNEQYF. In DNA, the CDR3 is TGCAGTGCTAGAGACCCGACAGGGGGAGGCAATGAGCAGTACTTC.

The CDR3 region is CASSLQGGVETQYF. CDR3 bases: TGTGCCAGCAGTCTCCAGGGAGGGGTCGAGACCCAGTACTTC. This chain connects TRBV27 to TRBJ2-5; 7 positions match TRBD2. The CDR3 consists of 14 residues. The J segment lost 5 bases and the V segment lost 5 bases, leaving 8 bases of the junction unmatched. The germline gives CDR1 MNHEY, CDR2 SMNVEV (reference sequence).

This chain uses TRBV5-1 with TRBJ2-3; D uncertain. CDR1 is SGHRS, CDR2 YFSETQ, per germline. Between the trimmed V and J ends, which lost 0 bases and 3 bases, there was a span of 11 bases. The CDR3 runs to 15 residues. The CDR3 region has the DNA TGCGCCAGCAGCTTGGGTCCACCCCCGACAGATACGCAGTATTTT. It translates to CASSLGPPPTDTQYF.

This clonotype came up many times. The gene calls are TRBV4-3 and TRBJ1-4; D unclear. Trimming stripped 1 base from V and 5 bases from J, with 5 bases between. The germline gives CDR1 LGHNA, CDR2 YSLEER. The CDR3 length is 13 residues. DNA of the CDR3: TGCGCCAGCAGCCAAGGCGCGAATGAAAAACTGTTTTTT. Its protein product is CASSQGANEKLFF.